A single TCR beta chain is shown here with its context. Its target is not known. This entry belongs to a study of cytotoxic CD8 clonotypes in ibrutinib-treated CLL. Across the study: Once patients had received a median about eleven months of treatment, range 6 to 36, response samples were obtained. Study conclusions and caveats: At baseline, clonality was higher than in age-matched healthy donors and correlated with CD8+ counts. A rise in clonality was seen at ibrutinib response, and a fall back toward baseline was seen at progression.

The germline CDR1 and CDR2 sequences are SSHAT and FNYEAQ (reference sequence). The CDR3 is made up of 15 amino acids. J was trimmed by 5 bases and V by 5 bases; bases with no gene match: 6. Targeted sequencing depth ranged from 1 in 200,000 to 1 in 1 million T cells. TCRdb keeps only in-frame clones here, not all; method: immunoSEQ multiplex PCR. The sample yields about 130,000 clones, around three quarters seen once. The V and J genes are TRBV7-7 and TRBJ2-5; 12 positions match TRBD1. This TCR derives from a human donor with chronic lymphocytic leukemia. The sequences come from PBMCs, collected after 12 months of ibrutinib treatment. The CDR3 sequence is CASSAGTGGVETQYF. Written as DNA, the CDR3 is TGTGCCAGCAGCGCCGGGACAGGGGGCGTTGAGACCCAGTACTTC.